The next 27 T cell receptor beta chains were all read from a single sample in a study of blood T cells in healthy people across ages. A sample-barcoded 5' primer and a J-beta primer mix were used in a second PCR of about 6 to 11 cycles. TCRdb reprocessed the 5' RACE reads with MiXCR, giving one entry per CDR3 protein. The sample lists around 1,000,000 distinct CDR3 sequences, around 27% occurring once. These data were likewise used in another study, on T cells of mothers and their children.

The sample was blood. Every receptor here comes from a girl between 2 and 10 years old in good health.

This clonotype was counted a few times. The chain couples TRBV4-1 to TRBJ2-7, with 7 bases identical to TRBD2. The V and J ends lost 1 base and 1 base, in that order; junction bases with no gene match: 4. The CDR3 has 15 amino acids. Looked up from germline, CDR1 is MGHRA and CDR2 is YSYEKL. This chain's CDR3 is CASSQAPGGSYEQYF. CDR3 coding DNA: TGCGCCAGCAGCCAAGCCCCCGGGGGGTCCTACGAGCAGTACTTC.

The chain combines TRBV11-2 with TRBJ2-5; D assignment may be TRBD1 or TRBD2 (5 bases each). Germline V gene data show CDR1 as SGHAT and CDR2 as FQNNGV. The CDR3 has 15 residues. The germline V and J ends were trimmed by 6 bases and 3 bases, with 17 bases remaining between them. The CDR3 nucleotides are TGTGCCAGCAGTTTTGGGACCAGAAACGAAGAGACCCAGTACTTC. This gives the protein CASSFGTRNEETQYF. Drawing the rest from reference TRBV11-2 and TRBJ2-5, the complete variable domain is EAGVAQSPRYKIIEKRQSVAFWCNPISGHATLYWYQQILGQGPKLLIQFQNNGVVDDSQLPKDRFSAERLKGVDSTLKIQPAKLEDSAVYLCASSFGTRNEETQYFGPGTRLLVL.

The rearrangement uses TRBV4-2 and TRBJ1-3; D is uncertain. This CDR3 has 15 residues. Trimming took 1 base from V and 0 from J, leaving 7 bases between them. Germline loops: CDR1 LGHNA, CDR2 YNFKEQ. CDR3 DNA: TGTGCCAGCAGCCAAGTAGGGAGCTCTGGAAACACCATATATTTT. Amino acid sequence: CASSQVGSSGNTIYF.

This clonotype was found a few times. The gene calls are TRBV6-4 and TRBJ2-1; tentatively, D is TRBD2 (5 bases). Germline lookup yields CDR1 MRHNA and CDR2 SNTAGT. The V gene lost 5 bases and the J gene lost 4 bases, with 12 bases spanning the gap. The CDR3 contains 14 residues. The DNA of the CDR3 is TGTGCCAGCAGTATGGTCGGGGAGTACAATGAGCAGTTCTTC. Translated, it gives CASSMVGEYNEQFF.

V is TRBV4-1 and J is TRBJ2-7; 8 bases are a match to TRBD2. Per germline, CDR1 MGHRA and CDR2 YSYEKL. V gave up 3 bases and J gave up 4 bases; unmatched junction bases: 5. CDR3 size: 14 residues. CDR3 bases: TGCGCCAGCAGCCAGGAGCGGGAGTCTTACGAGCAGTACTTC. It codes for CASSQERESYEQYF.

This clonotype showed up just once. The gene calls are TRBV7-2 and TRBJ1-1; 11 nucleotides agree with TRBD1. Germline V gene lookup returns CDR1 SGHTA and CDR2 FQGNSA. CDR3 size: 16 residues. V lost 8 bases and J lost 1; bases outside the gene matches: 9. Written as DNA, the CDR3 is TGTGCCAGCGTCCAGGACAGGGGGCCCACGAACACTGAAGCTTTCTTT. This translates into CASVQDRGPTNTEAFF.

This clonotype was seen only a few times. The chain carries TRBV29-1 and TRBJ2-4; D is perhaps TRBD2 (6 bases). Trimming removed 7 bases at V and 9 bases at J, with 13 bases between. There are 11 residues in the CDR3. Germline loops: CDR1 SQVTM, CDR2 ANQGSEA. CDR3 region: CSGRDWGIQYF. The DNA of the CDR3 is TGCAGCGGACGGGACTGGGGCATTCAGTACTTC.

On this clonotype: Relative to the germline gene, one junction end is altered; a read error may explain this. The V gene is TRBV27, the J gene TRBJ1-1; 7 nucleotides match TRBD1. Germline V CDR1 and CDR2: MNHEY, SMNVEV (reference sequence). This CDR3 region has 11 residues. The CDR3 DNA is TGTACCAGCCGACAGGGCACTGAAGCTTTCTTT. Amino acids: CTSRQGTEAFF.

The chain links TRBV7-6 to TRBJ1-6; D gene unclear. Trimming left V 0 bases short and J 9 bases short, with 12 bases between. Germline V CDR1 and CDR2: SGHVS, FNYEAQ. The CDR3 covers 15 residues. Here the CDR3 reads CASSLAASGGSPLHF. CDR3 bases: TGTGCCAGCAGCTTAGCGGCTTCCGGTGGTTCACCCCTCCACTTT. Full variable domain (missing parts from reference TRBV7-6 and TRBJ1-6): GAGVSQSPRYKVTKRGQDVALRCDPISGHVSLYWYRQALGQGPEFLTYFNYEAQQDKSGLPNDRFSAERPEGSISTLTIQRTEQRDSAMYRCASSLAASGGSPLHFGNGTRLTVT.

This clonotype was counted only a few times. The CDR3 region is CALAGEAETQYF. The DNA for the CDR3 is TGTGCTTTAGCGGGGGAGGCGGAGACCCAGTACTTC. The chain employs TRBV2 and TRBJ2-1, with 9 bases that match TRBD2. The DNA end favors TRBJ2-5, so the J call may be wrong. This CDR3 is 12 amino acids long. Germline V gene data show CDR1 as SNHLY and CDR2 as FYNNEI.

The table lists this clonotype with a few counts. The chain employs TRBV5-1 and TRBJ2-2, with D possibly matching TRBD1 (6 bases). The ends were cut back, 1 base at V and 7 bases at J, with 14 bases in the middle. Germline V lookup: CDR1 SGHRS, CDR2 YFSETQ. There are 15 residues in the CDR3. This CDR3 reads CASSLSWGHGGELFF. CDR3 coding DNA: TGCGCCAGCAGCTTGTCTTGGGGGCATGGCGGGGAGCTGTTTTTT. The full variable domain, completed using reference TRBV5-1 and TRBJ2-2, is KAGVTQTPRYLIKTRGQQVTLSCSPISGHRSVSWYQQTPGQGLQFLFEYFSETQRNKGNFPGRFSGRQFSNSRSEMNVSTLELGDSALYLCASSLSWGHGGELFFGEGSRLTVL.

V gene TRBV5-1 combines with J gene TRBJ1-6, with no clear D. The V gene lost 0 bases and the J gene lost 5 bases, with 9 bases spanning the gap. The length of the CDR3 is 15 residues. CDR1 and CDR2 (germline): SGHRS, YFSETQ. The CDR3 coding sequence is TGCGCCAGCAGCTTGGCATACGGGGATAATTCACCCCTCCACTTT. Encoded protein: CASSLAYGDNSPLHF.

The gene calls are TRBV10-3 and TRBJ1-1; D is perhaps TRBD1 (6 bases). The germline V gene encodes CDR1 ENHRY and CDR2 SYGVKD. There are 12 residues in the CDR3. Trimming removed 2 bases from V and 11 bases from J, with 12 bases in between. In DNA, the CDR3 is TGTGCCATCAGTGAGCTAGGGGGTGCGGCTTTCTTT. Protein product: CAISELGGAAFF.

The chain recombines TRBV5-1 with TRBJ2-5; D unclear. The V gene lost 1 base and the J gene lost 3 bases, with 13 bases spanning the gap. The CDR3 runs 15 residues. The V gene's germline CDR1 is SGHRS and CDR2 YFSETQ. In DNA form, the CDR3 reads TGCGCCAGCAGCTTGAGGTGGGAAAGCGAAGAGACCCAGTACTTC. Amino acids: CASSLRWESEETQYF. The whole variable domain, filled in from reference TRBV5-1 and TRBJ2-5, reads KAGVTQTPRYLIKTRGQQVTLSCSPISGHRSVSWYQQTPGQGLQFLFEYFSETQRNKGNFPGRFSGRQFSNSRSEMNVSTLELGDSALYLCASSLRWESEETQYFGPGTRLLVL.

This clonotype appeared a few times. The chain uses TRBV28 and TRBJ2-7, with 7 bases fitting TRBD2. Germline V gene sequence: CDR1 MDHEN, CDR2 SYDVKM. V dropped 6 bases and J dropped 5; count of bases not matched to a gene: 10. The CDR3 spans 14 residues. CDR3 protein: CASSPTSVWDEQYF. CDR3 DNA: TGTGCCAGCAGCCCTACTAGCGTCTGGGACGAGCAGTACTTC.

This clonotype came up many times. At one boundary the junction diverges from the germline segment, which might be a read error. The CDR3 nucleotides read TGCGCCAGCAGTCCTGGACTAGTCGGCGAGCAGTACTTC. This sequence encodes CASSPGLVGEQYF. The chain employs TRBV12-3 or TRBV12-4 and TRBJ2-1; 7 bases align to TRBD2. The end of the DNA fits TRBJ2-7 better, so the J call may be wrong. The CDR3 spans 13 residues.

As to this clonotype: Germline is not matched at one junction end, which may reflect a read error. The rearrangement uses TRBV2 and TRBJ2-7, with unresolved D. From germline, CDR1 is SNHLY and CDR2 FYNNEI. CDR3 length: 14 residues. CDR3 sequence reads: CATSEGPGAYEQYF. The CDR3 bases are TGTGCCACCAGTGAAGGGCCGGGTGCCTACGAGCAGTACTTC.

The chain joins TRBV18 to TRBJ1-5; D remains unclear. The CDR3 totals 14 residues. V was pared by 6 bases and J by 3 bases, with 12 bases between. Germline lookup yields CDR1 KGHSH and CDR2 LQKENI. The CDR3 loop is CASSPTQDNQPQHF. The CDR3 nucleotides are TGTGCCAGCTCGCCCACCCAGGACAATCAGCCCCAGCATTTT.

This clonotype was picked up a small number of times. The V and J genes are TRBV7-3 and TRBJ1-1, with a tentative D call TRBD1 (5 bases). This CDR3 has 14 amino acids. Trimming pared 6 bases from V and 7 bases from J, leaving 18 bases between. From germline, CDR1 is SGHTA and CDR2 FQGTGA. CDR3 coding DNA: TGTGCCAGCAGTTCTACTCGGGGCGGAAGTGAAGCTTTCTTT. This sequence encodes CASSSTRGGSEAFF. The full variable domain, its missing parts supplied by reference TRBV7-3 and TRBJ1-1, is GAGVSQTPSNKVTEKGKYVELRCDPISGHTALYWYRQSLGQGPEFLIYFQGTGAADDSGLPNDRFFAVRPEGSVSTLKIQRTERGDSAVYLCASSSTRGGSEAFFGQGTRLTVV.

This clonotype was counted between two and nine times. The genes are TRBV7-2 and TRBJ1-1; D gene ambiguous. V was clipped by 1 base and J by 7 bases, with 13 bases between them. CDR3 length: 14 residues. The germline gives CDR1 SGHTA, CDR2 FQGNSA. CDR3 in amino acids: CASSLDSVRIEAFF. DNA of the CDR3: TGTGCCAGCAGCTTAGACAGTGTACGCATTGAAGCTTTCTTT. The variable domain in full, with the rest retrieved from reference TRBV7-2 and TRBJ1-1, is GAGVSQSPSNKVTEKGKDVELRCDPISGHTALYWYRQSLGQGLEFLIYFQGNSAPDKSGLPSDRFSAERTGGSVSTLTIQRTQQEDSAVYLCASSLDSVRIEAFFGQGTRLTVV.

The chain links TRBV2 to TRBJ1-1; D ambiguous. This CDR3 spans 11 amino acids. Deletions cut 9 bases from V and 5 bases from J, with 10 bases between. CDR1 is SNHLY, CDR2 FYNNEI, per germline. CDR3 sequence reads: CASLLGTEAFF. The CDR3 DNA is TGTGCCAGTCTCCTCGGGACTGAAGCTTTCTTT.

This clonotype has at least ten counts. The chain carries TRBV9 and TRBJ1-1; D is possibly TRBD1 (5 bases). Trimming left V 3 bases short and J 2 bases short, with 8 bases between. CDR1 and CDR2 from the germline V gene are SGDLS and YYNGEE. The CDR3 covers 13 residues. Written as DNA, the CDR3 is TGTGCCAGCAGCGCTGGGGGTAACACTGAAGCTTTCTTT. This encodes CASSAGGNTEAFF.

This clonotype was seen a handful of times. The V call is TRBV29-1, the J call TRBJ2-7, with 10 bases identical to TRBD2. CDR1 SQVTM and CDR2 ANQGSEA come from the germline V gene. Trimming removed 4 bases from V and 4 bases from J; junction bases left unmatched: 7. CDR3 length equals 14 residues. CDR3 amino acids: CSVVPSGRSYEQYF. CDR3 nucleotides: TGCAGCGTTGTCCCTAGCGGGAGATCTTACGAGCAGTACTTC.

The chain uses TRBV29-1 and TRBJ2-3; D not certain. V lost 5 bases and J lost 3, with 21 bases in between. The germline V gene has CDR1 SQVTM and CDR2 ANQGSEA. This CDR3 contains 16 residues. CDR3 in amino acids: CSVPISLPIMTDTQYF. CDR3 DNA: TGCAGCGTTCCGATCTCTCTTCCAATAATGACAGATACGCAGTATTTT.

Worth noting for this clonotype: Mismatch with germline at one junction end may stem from a read error. V and J are TRBV19 and TRBJ1-1; D perhaps matches TRBD1 (6 bases). The CDR3 spans 13 residues. The germline V gene encodes CDR1 LNHDA and CDR2 SQIVND (reference sequence). The CDR3 sequence: CASSMRGNAEAFF. CDR3 in DNA: TGTGCCAGTAGTATGAGGGGGAACGCTGAAGCTTTCTTT.

This clonotype appeared a few times. V usage is TRBV27 and J usage is TRBJ2-5, with 11 bases fitting TRBD2. Losses at the gene ends were 6 bases for V and 5 bases for J; bases not matched to a gene: 11. The CDR3 runs 16 residues. Germline V lookup: CDR1 MNHEY, CDR2 SMNVEV (reference sequence). CDR3 loop: CASSEPSGRPRETQYF. In nucleotides, the CDR3 is TGTGCCAGCAGCGAGCCTAGCGGGAGGCCCCGGGAGACCCAGTACTTC.

The chain joins TRBV20-1 to TRBJ2-3, with 8 nucleotides matching TRBD2. The CDR3 runs 15 residues. Germline values: CDR1 DFQATT, CDR2 SNEGSKA (reference sequence). Germline trimming cut 3 bases from V and 3 bases from J; bases unmatched to any gene: 8. This CDR3 reads CSASQAGAATDTQYF. The CDR3 DNA follows: TGCAGTGCTAGTCAAGCGGGGGCGGCAACAGATACGCAGTATTTT.